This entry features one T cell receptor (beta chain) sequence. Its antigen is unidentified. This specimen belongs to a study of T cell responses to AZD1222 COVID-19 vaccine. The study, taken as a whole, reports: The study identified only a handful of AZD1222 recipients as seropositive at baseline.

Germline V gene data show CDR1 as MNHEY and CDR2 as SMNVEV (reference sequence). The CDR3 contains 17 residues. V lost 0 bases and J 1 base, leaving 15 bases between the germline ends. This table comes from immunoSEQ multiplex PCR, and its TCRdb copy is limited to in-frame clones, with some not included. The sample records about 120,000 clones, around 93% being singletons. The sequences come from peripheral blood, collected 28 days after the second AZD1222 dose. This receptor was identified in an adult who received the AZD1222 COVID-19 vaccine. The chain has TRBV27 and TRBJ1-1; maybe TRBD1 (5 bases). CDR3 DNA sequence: TGTGCCAGCAGTTTATCACAGGCTCCCATGGGGAACACTGAAGCTTTCTTT. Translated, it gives CASSLSQAPMGNTEAFF.